The table lists the clone carrying this T cell receptor (beta chain) with a count of one. The sample belongs to a study of blood T cell repertoires in COVID-19. Across the whole study: There were acute and convalescent COVID-19 samples, and they came from the United States, Italy and Spain.

The length of the CDR3 is 17 residues. After removal of 0 bases from V and 4 bases from J, the junction contained 5 bases not matched to a gene. Looked up from germline, CDR1 is LGHNA and CDR2 is YNFKEQ. Study processing details: Reference gene primer amplification in the assay estimated nucleated cell counts. Only in-frame clones appear in the TCRdb table, and some are missing; sequencing was by immunoSEQ multiplex PCR. The DNA was the basis for D and trimming; V, J and clone size are from that table. The data show 250,000 to 300,000 clones, with around 86% seen just once and roughly 2.1% held by the top ten.

The sequencing input was peripheral blood. This clonotype originated in a middle-aged man with acute or convalescent COVID-19. The chain uses TRBV4-2 and TRBJ2-1; TRBD2 matches at 11 bases. The CDR3 region is CASSQEGTSGGYNEQFF. CDR3 coding DNA: TGTGCCAGCAGCCAAGAGGGCACTAGCGGGGGATACAATGAGCAGTTCTTC.